A selection of T cell receptor beta chains follows, all from one sample in a study of shared clonotypes between healthy human individuals. Method: immunoSEQ multiplex PCR; TCRdb's copy keeps in-frame clones and lacks some. The sample has around 2.1 million clones; 85% to 95% are singletons. The specimen sequenced was naive CD8+ T cells from PBMCs. Every receptor here comes from a man between 18 and 35 years old in good health. Some clones in this sample may be carry-over from other donors' samples. CDR3s leave out the opening cysteine and the closing phenylalanine or tryptophan. The D gene is left open where the match is weak.

d_gene	j_gene	v_gene	CDR3aa
.	TRBJ2-7	TRBV11-2	ASSLGLLAPINEQY
TRBD2	TRBJ2-2	TRBV4-3	ASSASGGAYTGELF
.	TRBJ2-7	TRBV16	ASSQSSSYEQY
.	TRBJ2-7	TRBV30	AWAWTSYEQY
.	TRBJ2-7	TRBV4-2	ASSQGRGRTYEQY
TRBD1	TRBJ2-7	TRBV18	ASSPTSGQGVPYEQY
.	TRBJ2-5	TRBV19	ASSPDRLQETQY
TRBD2	TRBJ2-2	TRBV10-3	AISDGLAGATGELF
.	TRBJ2-3	TRBV28	ASRRRGNTQY
TRBD1	TRBJ1-5	TRBV28	ASRYYATGLTQPQH
.	TRBJ1-2	TRBV29-1	SVSRHPPNYGYT
TRBD2	TRBJ2-1	TRBV5-4	ASSLKRELFNEQF
TRBD1	TRBJ2-7	TRBV6-5	ASSPTRQGQYEQY
.	TRBJ2-3	TRBV9	ASSAPIAELTDTQY
.	TRBJ2-1	TRBV4-3	ASTVDSSSYNEQF
.	TRBJ2-5	TRBV28	ASTWTTKETQY
TRBD2	TRBJ2-4	TRBV2	ASSATGGEAKNIQY
TRBD1	TRBJ2-6	TRBV13	ASSSGEGAGGANVLT
.	TRBJ2-2	TRBV7-9	ASSPMNQGPPGELF
TRBD2	TRBJ2-7	TRBV11-2	ASKDSGRIHEQY
.	TRBJ2-3	TRBV27	ASSLLFYTSTDTQY
.	TRBJ2-1	TRBV9	ASSVGQSSYNEQF
.	TRBJ2-2	TRBV2	ASSEGLASNTGELF
TRBD2	TRBJ2-3	TRBV7-9	ASSPTSGRTDTQY
TRBD1	TRBJ2-1	TRBV10-1	ASSEGTGSQF
TRBD2	TRBJ2-1	TRBV4-3	ASSLGTSGTYNEQF
.	TRBJ2-3	TRBV29-1	SVEGSVRGFEDTQY
.	TRBJ2-6	TRBV9	ASSVRKGDFSGANVLT
.	TRBJ2-1	TRBV27	ASSLSNLEQF
TRBD1	TRBJ1-4	TRBV14	ASSQERTGGNEKLF
TRBD2	TRBJ2-5	TRBV7-3	ASSLAGGPGETQY
.	TRBJ2-3	TRBV9	ASSSPVAGRTDTQY
.	TRBJ1-1	TRBV7-9	ASSSRRGGGTEAF
.	TRBJ2-1	TRBV29-1	SVDSGNEQF
.	TRBJ2-4	TRBV19	ASSIPSGGGMRNIQY
.	TRBJ2-7	TRBV7-9	ASSPVAADLFSYEQY
.	TRBJ2-7	TRBV29-1	SALGGPYEQY
.	TRBJ1-5	TRBV9	ASSVGGRAGQPQH
.	TRBJ1-5	TRBV27	ASSSGTTSNQPQH
.	TRBJ2-7	TRBV4-3	ASSQAVLGGEQY
TRBD1	TRBJ2-1	TRBV7-9	ASSLYLGTGNNEQF
TRBD1	TRBJ2-1	TRBV5-6	ASSGYRGPEQF
.	TRBJ2-7	TRBV7-8	ASSLGYRVSSDEQY
.	TRBJ1-1	TRBV28	ASSLVTEMNTEAF
.	TRBJ2-3	TRBV7-9	ASSLSTTRTDTQY
.	TRBJ2-7	TRBV27	ASRSKGTYEQY
.	TRBJ2-7	TRBV29-1	SAQLGPYEQY
TRBD2	TRBJ2-2	TRBV2	ASTEAGGPSGELF
TRBD1	TRBJ2-7	TRBV6-5	ASSSDRGLANEQY
TRBD2	TRBJ2-5	TRBV5-6	ASSSRERREGRETQY
.	TRBJ1-2	TRBV15	ATSRDLGRNYGYT
.	TRBJ1-3	TRBV4-1	ASSQEQGNTIY
.	TRBJ2-1	TRBV11-2	ASSSREGVGGNEQF
.	TRBJ2-7	TRBV4-1	ASSQATNIKEGEQY
.	TRBJ1-3	TRBV15	ATSGARSGNTIY
TRBD2	TRBJ2-4	TRBV4-3	ASSQDSGSGLGGGVIQY
.	TRBJ2-7	TRBV12-5	ASGLVGGEQY
TRBD1	TRBJ1-5	TRBV5-5	ASSPHTGASRNQPQH
TRBD2	TRBJ2-5	TRBV19	ASSTWTSGQETQY